These 23 T cell receptor beta chains originate from one sample sequenced in a study of T cells in localized non-small cell lung cancer. Profiled with immunoSEQ multiplex PCR; TCRdb holds only in-frame clones, not every one. The sample carries about 77,000 clones, more than 75% recorded once. The specimen comprised peripheral blood, sampled before any cancer treatment. The receptors shown here come from a woman aged 35-75 years with stage I squamous cell lung carcinoma.

The chain carries TRBV18 and TRBJ1-3; D is undetermined. The CDR3 runs 13 residues. Germline CDR1 is KGHSH and CDR2 is LQKENI. V was clipped by 9 bases and J by 3 bases, with 12 bases between them. The DNA for the CDR3 is TGTGCCAGTTCAACGGGATATGGAAACACCATATATTTT. The encoded protein is CASSTGYGNTIYF.

This chain links TRBV6-6 with TRBJ2-3, with D possibly matching TRBD1 (7 bases). The germline V gene encodes CDR1 MNHNY and CDR2 SVGAGI (reference sequence). Trimming took off 4 bases at V and 4 bases at J, with 12 bases between the two ends. The CDR3 sequence is 14 residues long. Here the CDR3 DNA reads TGTGCCAGCAGTTTGCGCAGGGGGGCAGATACGCAGTATTTT. It codes for CASSLRRGADTQYF.

This clone was observed a single time. The chain is built from TRBV7-6 and TRBJ1-1; 7 positions agree with TRBD1. J gave up 7 bases and V 3 bases, and 8 bases lay outside the gene matches. The germline CDR1 and CDR2 sequences are SGHVS and FNYEAQ. The CDR3 covers 14 residues. The CDR3: CASSLGLRDSEAFF. CDR3 nucleotides: TGTGCCAGCAGCTTGGGACTCCGGGACAGTGAAGCTTTCTTT.

This clone was seen once. This chain connects TRBV7-9 to TRBJ1-2; D remains unclear. V lost 1 base and J 7 bases, leaving 10 bases between the germline ends. CDR1 is SEHNR and CDR2 is FQNEAQ in the germline V gene (reference sequence). The CDR3 runs 13 residues. DNA for the CDR3: TGTGCCAGCAGCTTAGAGGGTGGCCGTGGCTACACCTTC. It yields the protein CASSLEGGRGYTF.

The chain uses TRBV7-3 and TRBJ2-2, with D tentatively TRBD1 or TRBD2 (5 bases each). Germline CDR1 and CDR2: SGHTA and FQGTGA. V was shortened by 4 bases and J by 6 bases, with 9 bases between the two germline ends. CDR3 length equals 13 residues. The CDR3 is CASSSSGPGELFF. CDR3 DNA: TGTGCCAGCAGCTCCTCGGGGCCCGGGGAGCTGTTTTTT.

The J gene is TRBJ2-4, the V gene TRBV15; D might be TRBD1 (6 bases). The length of the CDR3 is 14 residues. From germline, CDR1 is LNHNV and CDR2 YYDKDF (reference sequence). The V end lost 5 bases, the J end lost 13 bases, and 21 bases lay between the germline ends. In DNA, the CDR3 is TGTGCCACCAGCCCGTCAGGGGTCGACAGACCCCAGTACTTC. Translated: CATSPSGVDRPQYF.

This sequence joins TRBV27 and TRBJ2-3; D gene unclear. Germline V gene data show CDR1 as MNHEY and CDR2 as SMNVEV (reference sequence). This CDR3 spans 13 amino acids. Deletions cut 3 bases from V and 6 bases from J, with 10 bases between. The chain's CDR3 is CASSFYPSDTQYF. For the CDR3, the DNA is TGTGCCAGCAGTTTCTATCCCTCGGATACGCAGTATTTT.

The rearrangement uses TRBV18 and TRBJ2-1, with 8 bases fitting TRBD1. This CDR3 is 14 amino acids long. The V segment lost 4 bases and the J segment 8 bases; nucleotides outside the gene matches: 7. Germline CDR1 KGHSH, CDR2 LQKENI. This CDR3 reads CASSLGTGQDEQFF. CDR3 coding DNA: TGTGCCAGCTCACTTGGGACAGGTCAGGATGAGCAGTTCTTC. The entire variable domain, with the rest obtained from reference TRBV18 and TRBJ2-1, is as follows: NAGVMQNPRHLVRRRGQEARLRCSPMKGHSHVYWYRQLPEEGLKFMVYLQKENIIDESGMPKERFSAEFPKEGPSILRIQQVVRGDSAAYFCASSLGTGQDEQFFGPGTRLTVL.

The chain recombines TRBV9 with TRBJ2-4; D is unresolved. The CDR3 has 15 amino acids. CDR1 is SGDLS and CDR2 is YYNGEE in the germline V gene. Between the trimmed V and J ends, which lost 0 bases and 9 bases, there was a span of 16 bases. In DNA, the CDR3 is TGTGCCAGCAGCGTAGACCCCAAGACGGAGAGCATTCAGTACTTC. Translation: CASSVDPKTESIQYF.

The CDR3 loop reads CASRATGRAFF. The DNA for the CDR3 is TGTGCCAGCAGGGCGACAGGGAGGGCTTTCTTT. The V gene is TRBV25-1, the J gene TRBJ1-1, with 7 bases matching TRBD1. J was trimmed by 11 bases and V by 6 bases; bases with no gene match: 6. Germline assignment: CDR1 MGHDK and CDR2 SYGVNS. The CDR3 loop spans 11 amino acids.

The J gene is TRBJ1-6, the V gene TRBV7-3; D possibly corresponds to TRBD1 (5 bases). Per the germline V gene, CDR1 is SGHTA and CDR2 is FQGTGA. This CDR3 contains 15 residues. V was clipped by 5 bases and J by 7 bases, with 15 bases between them. The CDR3 is CASSTLGQRNSPLHF. Here the CDR3 DNA reads TGTGCCAGCAGCACGTTAGGACAACGCAATTCACCCCTCCACTTT.

This clone was recorded only once. The V gene is TRBV30, the J gene TRBJ2-2, with D perhaps TRBD1 (5 bases). Trimming removed 2 bases from V and 6 bases from J, with 16 bases in between. Germline V gives CDR1 GTSNPN, CDR2 SVGIG (reference sequence). The CDR3 length is 15 residues. The CDR3 DNA follows: TGTGCCTGGAGTCCCGGACAACATGGGGCCGGGGAGCTGTTTTTT. Encoded protein: CAWSPGQHGAGELFF.

The chain has TRBV5-8 and TRBJ1-1; TRBD1 agrees at 7 bases. Germline CDR1 reads SGHTS; CDR2 reads YDEGEE. The V and J ends lost 4 bases and 3 bases, in that order; junction bases with no gene match: 6. CDR3 length equals 14 residues. CDR3: CASSLTGDDTEAFF. The CDR3 bases are TGTGCCAGCAGCCTCACAGGGGACGACACTGAAGCTTTCTTT. The complete variable domain, with remaining parts taken from reference TRBV5-8 and TRBJ1-1, reads EAGVTQSPTHLIKTRGQQATLRCSPISGHTSVYWYQQALGLGLQFLLWYDEGEERNRGNFPPRFSGRQFPNYSSELNVNALELEDSALYLCASSLTGDDTEAFFGQGTRLTVV.

The chain carries TRBV5-1 and TRBJ1-3; TRBD1 might be the D (5 bases). In germline, CDR1 is SGHRS, CDR2 YFSETQ. V gave up 0 bases and J gave up 2 bases, with 12 bases separating them. The CDR3 has 16 residues. CDR3 coding DNA: TGCGCCAGCAGCTTGGAAGCAGGGAAGGCTGGAAACACCATATATTTT. Translating it yields CASSLEAGKAGNTIYF.

The chain couples TRBV13 to TRBJ2-7; D might be TRBD2 (5 bases). Per germline, CDR1 PRHDT and CDR2 FYEKMQ (reference sequence). V was pared by 6 bases and J by 0 bases, with 12 bases between. This CDR3 has 14 amino acids. The CDR3 bases are TGTGCCAGCAGAATGACGGGAAGCTCCTACGAGCAGTACTTC. Its protein is CASRMTGSSYEQYF. Variable domain in full (rest from reference TRBV13 and TRBJ2-7): AAGVIQSPRHLIKEKRETATLKCYPIPRHDTVYWYQQGPGQDPQFLISFYEKMQSDKGSIPDRFSAQQFSDYHSELNMSSLELGDSALYFCASRMTGSSYEQYFGPGTRLTVT.

The chain links TRBV18 to TRBJ1-2; 7 bases fit TRBD1. Germline CDR1 KGHSH, CDR2 LQKENI. The ends lost 6 bases at V and 5 bases at J; junction bases unmatched: 6. There are 13 residues in the CDR3. CDR3: CASSTGTAYGYTF. CDR3 nucleotides: TGTGCCAGCTCGACCGGGACAGCTTATGGCTACACCTTC.

The genes are TRBV11-1 and TRBJ2-5, with 8 bases fitting TRBD2. V trimming: 1 base; J trimming: 5 bases; junction bases outside the gene matches: 6. Germline values: CDR1 SGHAT, CDR2 FQDESV (reference sequence). CDR3 length: 15 residues. The CDR3 DNA reads as TGTGCCAGCAGCTTAGTCTCGGGGGGGAGGGAGACCCAGTACTTC. Translating gives CASSLVSGGRETQYF.

This clone was counted a few times. J is TRBJ2-1 and V is TRBV5-1; either TRBD1 or TRBD2 may supply D (5 bases each). V dropped 4 bases and J dropped 6 bases, with 11 bases sitting between them. Per germline, CDR1 SGHRS and CDR2 YFSETQ. CDR3 length: 13 amino acids. CDR3 loop: CASSAYGGNEQFF. CDR3 DNA: TGCGCCAGCAGCGCCTATGGGGGCAATGAGCAGTTCTTC.

The chain employs TRBV5-1 and TRBJ1-1; D is unresolved. This CDR3 has 13 residues. V lost 7 bases and J 1 base, leaving 11 bases between the germline ends. The V gene's germline CDR1 is SGHRS and CDR2 YFSETQ. CDR3 DNA: TGCGCCAGCCACCTCGGGCCGAACACTGAAGCTTTCTTT. As protein: CASHLGPNTEAFF. Full variable domain (outside the CDR3, taken from reference TRBV5-1 and TRBJ1-1): KAGVTQTPRYLIKTRGQQVTLSCSPISGHRSVSWYQQTPGQGLQFLFEYFSETQRNKGNFPGRFSGRQFSNSRSEMNVSTLELGDSALYLCASHLGPNTEAFFGQGTRLTVV.

J is TRBJ1-6 and V is TRBV10-3; D gene uncertain. From germline, CDR1 is ENHRY and CDR2 SYGVKD. This CDR3 contains 13 residues. V gave up 7 bases and J gave up 6 bases, with 10 bases separating them. The CDR3 is CAIKDLSNSPLHF. The CDR3 DNA is TGTGCCATCAAGGACCTTAGTAATTCACCCCTCCACTTT.

The chain links TRBV5-8 to TRBJ1-2; D is undetermined. This CDR3 region has 14 residues. The V gene lost 0 bases and the J gene lost 2 bases, with 8 bases spanning the gap. CDR1 and CDR2 (germline): SGHTS, YDEGEE. The CDR3 here is CASSLGRKNYGYTF. As DNA, the CDR3 is TGTGCCAGCAGCTTGGGCAGGAAGAACTATGGCTACACCTTC. The whole variable domain, filled in from reference TRBV5-8 and TRBJ1-2, reads EAGVTQSPTHLIKTRGQQATLRCSPISGHTSVYWYQQALGLGLQFLLWYDEGEERNRGNFPPRFSGRQFPNYSSELNVNALELEDSALYLCASSLGRKNYGYTFGSGTRLTVV.

Details on this clone: Mismatch with germline at one junction end may stem from a read error. The rearrangement joins TRBV7-7 to TRBJ2-3; 8 bases agree with TRBD1. Germline V gene data show CDR1 as SSHAT and CDR2 as FNYEAQ (reference sequence). CDR3 length: 15 amino acids. The DNA of the CDR3 is TGTGCTAGCAGCGCGACAGGGGCCCGCACAGATACGCAGTATTTT. This translates into CASSATGARTDTQYF. The full variable domain, in which reference TRBV7-7 and TRBJ2-3 provide the parts outside the CDR3, is GAGVSQSPRYKVTKRGQDVTLRCDPISSHATLYWYQQALGQGPEFLTYFNYEAQPDKSGLPSDRFSAERPEGSISTLTIQRTEQRDSAMYRCASSATGARTDTQYFGPGTRLTVL.

Relative to its sample, this clone is medium-sized. The chain recombines TRBV25-1 with TRBJ1-6; 7 positions agree with TRBD1. Germline assignment: CDR1 MGHDK and CDR2 SYGVNS. J lost 7 bases, V lost 2 bases, and 11 bases had no gene match. This CDR3 region has 17 residues. CDR3 residues: CASSEETGLAANSPLHF. The CDR3 DNA is TGTGCCAGCAGTGAAGAGACAGGGCTGGCCGCCAATTCACCCCTCCACTTT.